What follows describes a single TCR beta chain. The antigen is not known. This entry belongs to a study of cytomegalovirus exposure and HLA in healthy donors. The study's findings and limits: Researchers reported that a few CMV-associated chains were confirmed in vitro as CMV antigen-specific.

Amplification used 60 Vbeta primers and 13 Jbeta primers. Sequencing used immunoSEQ multiplex PCR; TCRdb keeps in-frame clones, though not all of them. The sample lists roughly 110,000 clones; around three quarters were seen once. The sequenced material came from PBMCs. The origin of this receptor is a woman in her 30s in good health and CMV-seronegative.

The CDR3 here is CAFLAGGINEQFF. The CDR3 nucleotides read TGTGCCTTCCTAGCGGGAGGTATCAATGAGCAGTTCTTC. The chain uses TRBV30 and TRBJ2-1; 11 bases are a match to TRBD2. This CDR3 has 13 amino acids. V dropped 7 bases and J dropped 6; count of bases not matched to a gene: 5. Per the germline V gene, CDR1 is GTSNPN and CDR2 is SVGIG (reference sequence).